These 20 T cell receptor beta chains originate from one sample sequenced in a study of cytomegalovirus exposure and HLA in healthy donors. Primers included in the PCR were 60 Vbeta and 13 Jbeta primers. Profiling relied on immunoSEQ multiplex PCR, and the TCRdb table lists in-frame clones only, not all of them. Of about 180,000 clones listed, 72% are singletons. Sequenced material: PBMCs. These receptors were obtained from a human donor in good health.

The chain uses TRBV4-3 and TRBJ1-4; perhaps TRBD1 as D (5 bases). The CDR3 has 17 amino acids. V lost 1 base and J 0 bases, leaving 12 bases between the germline ends. Germline-derived CDR1 and CDR2 are LGHNA and YSLEER. The CDR3 DNA sequence: TGCGCCAGCAGCCAAGTAGGCCCGGGGGCAACTAATGAAAAACTGTTTTTT. It translates to CASSQVGPGATNEKLFF.

The sample holds a few counts of this clone. This sequence joins TRBV19 and TRBJ1-5; a weak D match, TRBD1 (6 bases). The CDR3 runs 14 residues. V shed 7 bases and J shed 7 bases, with 17 bases lying between them. Germline-derived CDR1 and CDR2 are LNHDA and SQIVND (reference sequence). CDR3 in DNA: TGTGCCAGTACCCTCAGGGGCCGGGAACAGCCCCAGCATTTT. Encoded protein: CASTLRGREQPQHF.

V gene TRBV7-2 combines with J gene TRBJ2-7, with unresolved D. There are 16 residues in the CDR3. The germline V and J ends were trimmed by 5 bases and 3 bases, with 20 bases remaining between them. CDR1 is SGHTA and CDR2 is FQGNSA in the germline V gene. The CDR3 DNA sequence: TGTGCCAGCAGCCCAGTGGGCCAGCTCACACTCTACGAGCAGTACTTC. Translation: CASSPVGQLTLYEQYF.

About this clone: The same CDR3 arises from other DNA sequences in this sample as well. The CDR3 DNA sequence: TGTGCCAGCAGCTTAGAAGGGGAGAACACTGAAGCTTTCTTT. Translating it yields CASSLEGENTEAFF. The chain joins TRBV7-2 to TRBJ1-1, with a possible D match to TRBD1 (5 bases). Trimming cost V 1 base and J 1 base, with 7 bases left between them. The germline V gene encodes CDR1 SGHTA and CDR2 FQGNSA. The CDR3 is 14 amino acids.

The chain uses TRBV4-1 and TRBJ1-2, with 11 bases lining up with TRBD1. The CDR3 is 13 residues long. The V and J ends lost 6 bases and 8 bases, in that order; junction bases with no gene match: 5. The germline CDR1 and CDR2 sequences are MGHRA and YSYEKL. In DNA form, the CDR3 reads TGCGCCAGCAGTCGGACAGGGGGCAGGGGCTACACCTTC. This translates into CASSRTGGRGYTF.

This clone has only a few counts. The chain is built from TRBV4-1 and TRBJ1-1, with D unclear. Per the germline V gene, CDR1 is MGHRA and CDR2 is YSYEKL. The V gene lost 0 bases and the J gene lost 5 bases, with 13 bases spanning the gap. The CDR3 loop spans 15 amino acids. The CDR3 DNA follows: TGCGCCAGCAGCCAAGATCGACGCCCGGGGACTGAAGCTTTCTTT. Translating gives CASSQDRRPGTEAFF.

The J gene is TRBJ2-7, the V gene TRBV4-1; 7 bases match TRBD1. The CDR3 sequence is 17 residues long. Germline assignment: CDR1 MGHRA and CDR2 YSYEKL. V was clipped by 0 bases and J by 0 bases; unmatched bases: 8. CDR3 region: CASSQESLRDSSYEQYF. Here the CDR3 DNA reads TGCGCCAGCAGCCAAGAAAGCCTCCGGGACAGCTCCTACGAGCAGTACTTC.

The rearrangement links TRBV29-1 to TRBJ1-5; D might be TRBD1 (5 bases). The V end lost 4 bases, the J end lost 6 bases, and 13 bases lay between the germline ends. Germline CDR1 and CDR2: SQVTM and ANQGSEA. CDR3 size: 13 residues. CDR3 DNA: TGCAGCGTTGGGGCGGTGGGGGGTCAGCCCCAGCATTTT. This translates into CSVGAVGGQPQHF.

This rearrangement joins TRBV9 to TRBJ2-2, with TRBD1 identical over 7 bases. CDR1 is SGDLS, CDR2 YYNGEE, per germline. The V gene end was trimmed by 0 bases and the J gene end by 7 bases; junction bases not matched to a gene: 12. The CDR3 loop spans 17 amino acids. CDR3: CASSVGLKTGLNGELFF. CDR3 coding DNA: TGTGCCAGCAGCGTAGGTTTGAAGACAGGGTTAAACGGGGAGCTGTTTTTT.

V usage is TRBV18 and J usage is TRBJ2-3, with 10 positions matching TRBD1. Trimming at V came to 5 bases and at J to 1 base, leaving 6 bases not matched to a gene. The CDR3 runs to 16 residues. CDR1 and CDR2 from the germline V gene are KGHSH and LQKENI. Written as DNA, the CDR3 is TGTGCCAGCTCAATCGGACAGGGGGGCGGCACAGATACGCAGTATTTT. The encoded protein is CASSIGQGGGTDTQYF.

The chain links TRBV18 to TRBJ2-6; 7 positions match TRBD1. CDR1 and CDR2 (germline): KGHSH, LQKENI. This CDR3 spans 17 amino acids. V lost 3 bases and J lost 2; bases outside the gene matches: 7. CDR3 nucleotide sequence: TGTGCCAGCTCACCCACAGGGACAGTTACTGGGGCCAACGTCCTGACTTTC. Protein: CASSPTGTVTGANVLTF. The complete variable domain, with remaining parts taken from reference TRBV18 and TRBJ2-6, reads NAGVMQNPRHLVRRRGQEARLRCSPMKGHSHVYWYRQLPEEGLKFMVYLQKENIIDESGMPKERFSAEFPKEGPSILRIQQVVRGDSAAYFCASSPTGTVTGANVLTFGAGSRLTVL.

The table lists this clone with a count of one. The V and J genes are TRBV7-9 and TRBJ2-5, with D maybe TRBD2 (5 bases). Per germline, CDR1 SEHNR and CDR2 FQNEAQ (reference sequence). V gave up 1 base and J gave up 1 base, with 10 bases separating them. The CDR3 runs to 15 residues. DNA for the CDR3: TGTGCCAGCAGCTTAGATGGCGGACTCCAAGAGACCCAGTACTTC. Translating it yields CASSLDGGLQETQYF.

The CDR3 region is CASSLTAGHEQYF. Written as DNA, the CDR3 is TGCGCCAGCAGCTTGACAGCAGGGCACGAGCAGTACTTC. The rearrangement joins TRBV5-1 to TRBJ2-7; D may be TRBD1 (5 bases). V was shortened by 1 base and J by 5 bases, with 10 bases between the two germline ends. The germline CDR1 and CDR2 sequences are SGHRS and YFSETQ. CDR3 length: 13 amino acids. Variable domain in full (rest from reference TRBV5-1 and TRBJ2-7): KAGVTQTPRYLIKTRGQQVTLSCSPISGHRSVSWYQQTPGQGLQFLFEYFSETQRNKGNFPGRFSGRQFSNSRSEMNVSTLELGDSALYLCASSLTAGHEQYFGPGTRLTVT.

With regard to this clone: The junction does not match germline at one end; this may be a read error. DNA of the CDR3: TGTGCCAGCAATAGACAGGGTAATCAGCCCCGGCATTTT. Translated, it gives CASNRQGNQPRHF. The chain is built from TRBV2 and TRBJ1-5; 7 nucleotides match TRBD1. Germline V gene sequence: CDR1 SNHLY, CDR2 FYNNEI. The CDR3 has 13 amino acids.

The chain links TRBV5-4 to TRBJ2-5; D may be TRBD2 (6 bases). CDR3 size: 13 residues. Germline V gene data show CDR1 as SGHNT and CDR2 as YYREEE (reference sequence). V was clipped by 4 bases and J by 4 bases, with 11 bases between them. CDR3 DNA sequence: TGTGCCAGCAGCCCTGGAGGGGCAGAGACCCAGTACTTC. Its translation: CASSPGGAETQYF.

This clone was observed once. The chain uses TRBV7-2 and TRBJ1-2; 7 bases align to TRBD1. Looked up from germline, CDR1 is SGHTA and CDR2 is FQGNSA. The V and J ends lost 5 bases and 6 bases, in that order; junction bases with no gene match: 9. There are 14 residues in the CDR3. The CDR3 loop reads CASSLRDSFDGYTF. CDR3 in DNA: TGTGCCAGCAGCCTCCGGGACAGCTTTGATGGCTACACCTTC.

This chain connects TRBV6-5 to TRBJ1-2; D might be TRBD1 (5 bases). Germline CDR1 and CDR2: MNHEY and SVGAGI. Trimming took 10 bases from V and 5 from J, leaving 11 bases between them. The CDR3 is made up of 11 amino acids. The CDR3 bases are TGTGCCACACTCCGGGGGTATGGCTACACCTTC. Amino acids: CATLRGYGYTF.

The J gene is TRBJ1-2, the V gene TRBV2, with D perhaps TRBD1 (6 bases). V was clipped by 2 bases and J by 3 bases, with 16 bases between them. CDR3 length: 16 amino acids. The germline CDR1 and CDR2 sequences are SNHLY and FYNNEI. The CDR3 DNA reads TGTGCCAGCAGTGAACGATCGGGGGGGGGCCACTATGGCTACACCTTC. It codes for CASSERSGGGHYGYTF. The whole variable domain, filled in from reference TRBV2 and TRBJ1-2, reads EPEVTQTPSHQVTQMGQEVILRCVPISNHLYFYWYRQILGQKVEFLVSFYNNEISEKSEIFDDQFSVERPDGSNFTLKIRSTKLEDSAMYFCASSERSGGGHYGYTFGSGTRLTVV.

The chain carries TRBV7-2 and TRBJ1-1; D possibly corresponds to TRBD1 (5 bases). V lost 2 bases, J lost 1 base, and 11 bases lay in between. CDR3 length: 15 residues. Germline V gene sequence: CDR1 SGHTA, CDR2 FQGNSA. For the CDR3, the DNA is TGTGCCAGCAGCTTATGGTCGGGGGAGAACACTGAAGCTTTCTTT. Protein sequence: CASSLWSGENTEAFF.

This clone turned up a few times. J is TRBJ2-7 and V is TRBV7-8; possible D gene TRBD2, 7 bases. Per germline, CDR1 SGHVS and CDR2 FQNEAQ. The V end lost 4 bases, the J end lost 4 bases, and 20 bases lay between the germline ends. This CDR3 is 16 amino acids long. This CDR3 reads CASSSLGGALVYEQYF. As DNA, the CDR3 is TGTGCCAGCAGCTCCCTTGGGGGGGCCCTGGTGTACGAGCAGTACTTC.